The 10 T cell receptor beta chains reported below all come from one sample, sequenced in a study of cytomegalovirus exposure and HLA in healthy donors. The PCR made use of 60 Vbeta and 13 Jbeta primers. Libraries were prepared by immunoSEQ multiplex PCR; TCRdb keeps only in-frame clonotypes and omits some of them. The sample includes 95,000 to 150,000 clones, 75% to 90% of them seen just once. Sequenced input: PBMCs. All receptors derive from a man aged 25-40 years in good health and CMV-seropositive.

The V gene is TRBV27, the J gene TRBJ1-4; possible D gene TRBD1, 5 bases. CDR3 length: 13 residues. Germline V lookup: CDR1 MNHEY, CDR2 SMNVEV (reference sequence). Trimming pared 3 bases from V and 3 bases from J, leaving 5 bases between. CDR3 DNA: TGTGCCAGCAGTTTCAGGGCTAATGAAAAACTGTTTTTT. Its translation is CASSFRANEKLFF.

This clone has only a few counts. The gene calls are TRBV2 and TRBJ1-2; 8 bases map to TRBD1. The CDR3 runs 14 residues. Germline assignment: CDR1 SNHLY and CDR2 FYNNEI. V shed 3 bases and J 7 bases; nucleotides not matched to a gene: 7. In nucleotides, the CDR3 is TGTGCCAGCAGTGAGGTACAGGGGGTTAGTGGCTACACCTTC. Its protein product is CASSEVQGVSGYTF.

This clone showed up just once. V is TRBV6-1 and J is TRBJ2-1, with D hard to call. V was clipped by 5 bases and J by 8 bases, with 13 bases between them. The V gene's germline CDR1 is MNHNS and CDR2 SASEGT. This CDR3 is built from 13 residues. The CDR3 coding sequence is TGTGCCAGCAGTTCGACTCTCACCGATGAGCAGTTCTTC. This gives the protein CASSSTLTDEQFF.

The rearrangement joins TRBV9 to TRBJ2-5, with D hard to call. The J call may be wrong; the DNA end is better matched by TRBJ2-7. This CDR3 is built from 13 residues. Per the germline V gene, CDR1 is SGDLS and CDR2 is YYNGEE. The CDR3 nucleotides are TGTGCCAGCAGCGTAGCTACGGGTTACGAGCAGTACTTC. Protein sequence: CASSVATGYEQYF.

This sequence joins TRBV6-5 and TRBJ1-2, with D hard to call. Germline CDR1 and CDR2: MNHEY and SVGAGI. V was shortened by 7 bases and J by 1 base, with 10 bases between the two germline ends. This CDR3 region has 13 residues. The CDR3 spells CASTSGSNYGYTF. DNA for the CDR3: TGTGCCAGCACCTCCGGGAGTAACTATGGCTACACCTTC.

The chain carries TRBV7-2 and TRBJ2-1; TRBD1 is a possible D gene (6 bases). There are 14 residues in the CDR3. Germline loops: CDR1 SGHTA, CDR2 FQGNSA. V gave up 3 bases and J gave up 5 bases, with 11 bases separating them. The CDR3: CASSFIGQNNEQFF. DNA of the CDR3: TGTGCCAGCAGCTTCATCGGACAGAACAATGAGCAGTTCTTC.

The J gene is TRBJ1-5, the V gene TRBV29-1; D unclear. This CDR3 has 14 residues. V lost 6 bases to trimming and J lost 1 base, with 13 bases between them. CDR1 and CDR2 from the germline V gene are SQVTM and ANQGSEA. Written as DNA, the CDR3 is TGCAGCGTGTCGCGGGGAGGCAGCAATCAGCCCCAGCATTTT. Protein sequence: CSVSRGGSNQPQHF.

This clone came up once. The chain links TRBV5-1 to TRBJ1-2; weak D call: TRBD1 (6 bases). Germline CDR1 SGHRS, CDR2 YFSETQ. V lost 3 bases and J lost 3, with 9 bases in between. CDR3 length: 13 amino acids. The CDR3 loop is CASSSGQYYGYTF. In DNA form, the CDR3 reads TGCGCCAGCAGCTCCGGACAGTACTATGGCTACACCTTC. Drawing the rest from reference TRBV5-1 and TRBJ1-2, the complete variable domain is KAGVTQTPRYLIKTRGQQVTLSCSPISGHRSVSWYQQTPGQGLQFLFEYFSETQRNKGNFPGRFSGRQFSNSRSEMNVSTLELGDSALYLCASSSGQYYGYTFGSGTRLTVV.

The chain recombines TRBV6-1 with TRBJ1-4; D gene uncertain. This CDR3 comprises 12 residues. Trimming took 2 bases from V and 5 from J, leaving 3 bases between them. The V gene's germline CDR1 is MNHNS and CDR2 SASEGT. In DNA, the CDR3 is TGTGCCAGCAGTGAACGGAATGAAAAACTGTTTTTT. This codes for CASSERNEKLFF.

V usage is TRBV10-3 and J usage is TRBJ2-1; possibly TRBD2 for D (6 bases). The ends were cut back, 4 bases at V and 4 bases at J, with 14 bases in the middle. The CDR3 totals 15 residues. Germline values: CDR1 ENHRY, CDR2 SYGVKD. This CDR3 reads CAISGEGTLYNEQFF. In DNA, the CDR3 is TGTGCCATCAGTGGAGAAGGGACTTTGTACAATGAGCAGTTCTTC.